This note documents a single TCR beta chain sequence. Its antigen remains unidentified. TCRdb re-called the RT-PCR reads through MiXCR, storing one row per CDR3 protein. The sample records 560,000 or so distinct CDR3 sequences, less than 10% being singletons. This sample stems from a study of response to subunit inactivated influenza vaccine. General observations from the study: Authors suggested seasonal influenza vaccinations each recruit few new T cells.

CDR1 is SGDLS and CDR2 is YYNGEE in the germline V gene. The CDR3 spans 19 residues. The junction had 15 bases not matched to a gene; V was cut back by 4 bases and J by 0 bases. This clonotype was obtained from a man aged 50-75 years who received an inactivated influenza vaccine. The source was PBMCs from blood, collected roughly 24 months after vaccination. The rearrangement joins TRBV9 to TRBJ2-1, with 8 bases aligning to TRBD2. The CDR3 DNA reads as TGTGCCAGCAGCTTGACTAGCGCCCGGCCTTTAAGCTCCTACAATGAGCAGTTCTTC. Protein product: CASSLTSARPLSSYNEQFF.